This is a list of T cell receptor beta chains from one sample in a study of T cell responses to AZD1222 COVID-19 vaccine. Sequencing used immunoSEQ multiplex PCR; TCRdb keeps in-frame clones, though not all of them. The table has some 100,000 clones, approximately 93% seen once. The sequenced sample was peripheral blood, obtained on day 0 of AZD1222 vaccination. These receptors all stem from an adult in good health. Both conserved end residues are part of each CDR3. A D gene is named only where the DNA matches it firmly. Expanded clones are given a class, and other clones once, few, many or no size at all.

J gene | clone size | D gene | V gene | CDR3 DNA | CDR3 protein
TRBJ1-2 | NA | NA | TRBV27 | TGTGCCAGCAGTCTACAGGGCTATGGCTACACCTTC | CASSLQGYGYTF
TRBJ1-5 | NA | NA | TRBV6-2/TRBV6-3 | TGTGCCAGCAGTTACTCGAAAACAGGGAATCAGCCCCAGCATTTT | CASSYSKTGNQPQHF
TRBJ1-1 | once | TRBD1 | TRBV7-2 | TGTGCCAGCAGCTCCTCAGCTATCCCAGGGGGCTCAGGTACTTTCTTT | CASSSSAIPGGSGTFF
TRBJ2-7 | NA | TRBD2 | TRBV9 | TGTGCCAGCAGCGGTAGCGGGGACTCCCGGTACGAGCAGTACTTC | CASSGSGDSRYEQYF
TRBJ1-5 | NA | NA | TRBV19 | TGTGCCAGCGCGGACGGGAGGGGTAGCAATCAGCCCCAGCATTTT | CASADGRGSNQPQHF
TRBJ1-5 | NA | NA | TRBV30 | TGTGCCTGGAGTGGCTTACAGAGAAATCAGCCCCAGCATTTT | CAWSGLQRNQPQHF
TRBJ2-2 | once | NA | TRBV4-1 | TGCGCCAGCAGCCAAGATCCATTGGGCATTCCGAACACCGGGGAGCTGTTTTTT | CASSQDPLGIPNTGELFF
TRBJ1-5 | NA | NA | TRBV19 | TGTGCCAGTAAGGGCCGTCTGGGGGGTGGAAGCAATCAGCCCCAGCATTTT | CASKGRLGGGSNQPQHF
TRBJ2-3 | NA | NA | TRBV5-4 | TGTGCCAGCAGCCCGGGTGGGGCAGGGGCTGCAGATACGCAGTATTTT | CASSPGGAGAADTQYF
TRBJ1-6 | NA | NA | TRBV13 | TGTGCCAGCAGCTTAGGCCTTTCAGGGAGACAACCCCTCCACTTT | CASSLGLSGRQPLHF
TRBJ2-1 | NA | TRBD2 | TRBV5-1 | TGCGCCAGCAGCTTGGTCGCGGGGGGTTCCTACAATGAGCAGTTCTTC | CASSLVAGGSYNEQFF
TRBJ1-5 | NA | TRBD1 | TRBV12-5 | TGTGCTAGTGGTTCAGCGGAGGGGACAGGGGTATTAAATCAGCCCCAGCATTTT | CASGSAEGTGVLNQPQHF
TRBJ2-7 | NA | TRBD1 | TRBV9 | TGTGCCAGCAGCCCACGTCCGGGAAGGGACAGTTACGAGCAGTACTTC | CASSPRPGRDSYEQYF
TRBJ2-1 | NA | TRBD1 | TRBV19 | TGTGCCAGTCGGGGACAGGGATCCTACAATGAGCAGTTCTTC | CASRGQGSYNEQFF
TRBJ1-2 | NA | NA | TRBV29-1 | TGCAGCGTTACCAGGGGTGGCGGCTACACCTTC | CSVTRGGGYTF
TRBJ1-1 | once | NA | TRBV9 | TGTGCCAGCAGCGTAGCAGGGTACACTGAAGCTTTCTTT | CASSVAGYTEAFF
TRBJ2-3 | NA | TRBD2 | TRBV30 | TGTGCCTGGAGTGGACTAGCGGGGGCGAGAGATACGCAGTATTTT | CAWSGLAGARDTQYF
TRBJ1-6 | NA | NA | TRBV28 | TGTGCCAGCAGTACGCCGGACAGTAATTCACCCCTCCACTTT | CASSTPDSNSPLHF
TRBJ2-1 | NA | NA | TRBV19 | TGTGCCAGTAGCAAAGACGGTTTCTCCTACAATGAGCAGTTCTTC | CASSKDGFSYNEQFF
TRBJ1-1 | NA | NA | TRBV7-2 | TGTGCCAGCTTCTCTTTAGGACGTAGGGGAAACACTGAAGCTTTCTTT | CASFSLGRRGNTEAFF
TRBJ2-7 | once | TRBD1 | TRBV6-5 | TGTGCCAGCAGTTACTCAGGACAGGCAGACAACGAGCAGTACTTC | CASSYSGQADNEQYF
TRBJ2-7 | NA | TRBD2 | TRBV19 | TGTGCCAGTAGTATTATGGCGGGGGGTACCGCCTACGAGCAGTACTTC | CASSIMAGGTAYEQYF
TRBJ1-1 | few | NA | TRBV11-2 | TGTGCCAGCAGCTTAGATCCAGGACAGACTGAAGCTTTCTTT | CASSLDPGQTEAFF
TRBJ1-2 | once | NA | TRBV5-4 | TGTGCCAGCAGCTTGGTAAGGGCCAACTATGGCTACACCTTC | CASSLVRANYGYTF
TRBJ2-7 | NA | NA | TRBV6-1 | TGTGCCAGCAGTGAAGCGGGGGGCCAGATTTTTGCGTACGAGCAGTACTTC | CASSEAGGQIFAYEQYF
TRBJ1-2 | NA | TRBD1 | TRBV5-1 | TGCGCCAGCAGCTTTGATCCCGGGACAGGGGATGGCTACACCTTC | CASSFDPGTGDGYTF
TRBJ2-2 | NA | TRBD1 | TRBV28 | TGTGCCAGCAGTCCCGGGGACAGGCACACCGGGGAGCTGTTTTTT | CASSPGDRHTGELFF
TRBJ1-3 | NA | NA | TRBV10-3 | TGTGCCATCAGTGAACCGGACAGACGTAGAAACACCATATATTTT | CAISEPDRRRNTIYF
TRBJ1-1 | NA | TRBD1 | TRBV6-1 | TGTGCCAGCAGTGAACGGACAGGGATTCAAGCTTTCTTT | CASSERTGIQAFF
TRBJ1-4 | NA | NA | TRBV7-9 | TGTGCCAGCAGCCAACATGATAGCGGAGAAAAACTGTTTTTT | CASSQHDSGEKLFF
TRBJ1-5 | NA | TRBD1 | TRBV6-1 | TGTGCCAGCAGTGAGGGGACAGGGGGCGGAAATCAGCCCCAGCATTTT | CASSEGTGGGNQPQHF
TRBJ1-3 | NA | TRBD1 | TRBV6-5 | TGTGCCAGCAGGAAACAGGGGAGTGGAAACACCATATATTTT | CASRKQGSGNTIYF
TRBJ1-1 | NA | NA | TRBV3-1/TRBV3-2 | TGTGCCAGCAGCCTGGCGAACACTGAAGCTTTCTTT | CASSLANTEAFF
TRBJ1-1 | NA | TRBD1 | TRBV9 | TGTGCCAGCAGCGTAGTTCGACAGGGCCACACTGAAGCTTTCTTT | CASSVVRQGHTEAFF
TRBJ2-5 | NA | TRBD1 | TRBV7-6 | TGTGCCAGCAGCTCCAGACAGGGGGCGCGGGAGACCCAGTACTTC | CASSSRQGARETQYF
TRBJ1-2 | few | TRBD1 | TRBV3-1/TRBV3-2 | TGTGCCAGCAGCCAGACGGAAGGGGGCGCTGGAGGCTACACCTTC | CASSQTEGGAGGYTF
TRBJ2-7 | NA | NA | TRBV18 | TGTGCCAGCTCACCCGAGGGGCCCCCCTCCTACGAGCAGTACTTC | CASSPEGPPSYEQYF
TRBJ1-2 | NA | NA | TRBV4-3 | TGCGCCAGCAGCCAAGACAGGGACTTAGGCTATGGCTACACCTTC | CASSQDRDLGYGYTF
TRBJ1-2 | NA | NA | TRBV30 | TGTGCCTGGAGTGTACAAAATCCCTCGGGCTACACCTTC | CAWSVQNPSGYTF
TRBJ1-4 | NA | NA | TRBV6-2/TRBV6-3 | TGTGCCAGCAGTTTCGAGACAGCAACTAATGAAAAACTGTTTTTT | CASSFETATNEKLFF